This TCR beta chain originates from a study of blood T cell repertoires in COVID-19. About the study: Specimens from acute and convalescent COVID-19 originated in the United States, Italy and Spain. PBMCs, B-cell-depleted T cells, or T cells were the source of the cDNA or gDNA that made up the material.

Source study methods: Amplified reference gene primers provided the basis for estimating nucleated cell counts. Some clones are missing from TCRdb's copy, which holds only in-frame ones; the method was immunoSEQ multiplex PCR. The V and J calls and the clone size are those of that table, but D and trimming were determined from the DNA. Here the sample spans approximately 150,000 clones, approximately 88% being singletons. Sequencing was done on a sample of peripheral blood. The receptor's source is a man between 60 and 75 years old with active or convalescent COVID-19.

The CDR3 bases are TGTGCCAGCAGTGAAAGGCTAGCGGGACGTGATACGCAGTATTTT. It codes for CASSERLAGRDTQYF. The chain employs TRBV6-1 and TRBJ2-3; 9 nucleotides agree with TRBD2. After removal of 2 bases from V and 6 bases from J, the junction contained 6 bases not matched to a gene. Germline CDR1 MNHNS, CDR2 SASEGT. This CDR3 is 15 amino acids long.